Reported below is one T cell receptor (beta chain). The data belong to a study of blood T cell repertoires in COVID-19. Germline CDR1 MNHEY, CDR2 SVGEGT. The CDR3 is 20 amino acids. The junction had 12 bases not matched to a gene; V was cut back by 2 bases and J by 4 bases. The repertoire was sequenced with immunoSEQ multiplex PCR; TCRdb's copy has only in-frame clones and lacks some. The data contain hundreds of thousands of clones, 80% to 90% of them singletons. The rearrangement joins TRBV6-2 or TRBV6-3 to TRBJ2-3; 16 bases align to TRBD2. Input material: peripheral blood. This receptor was identified in a woman older than 75 with acute or convalescent COVID-19. The DNA for the CDR3 is TGTGCCAGCAGTTACCTCACCGGGACTAGCGGGGGGGCCTTCCCAGATACGCAGTATTTT. Amino acid sequence: CASSYLTGTSGGAFPDTQYF.